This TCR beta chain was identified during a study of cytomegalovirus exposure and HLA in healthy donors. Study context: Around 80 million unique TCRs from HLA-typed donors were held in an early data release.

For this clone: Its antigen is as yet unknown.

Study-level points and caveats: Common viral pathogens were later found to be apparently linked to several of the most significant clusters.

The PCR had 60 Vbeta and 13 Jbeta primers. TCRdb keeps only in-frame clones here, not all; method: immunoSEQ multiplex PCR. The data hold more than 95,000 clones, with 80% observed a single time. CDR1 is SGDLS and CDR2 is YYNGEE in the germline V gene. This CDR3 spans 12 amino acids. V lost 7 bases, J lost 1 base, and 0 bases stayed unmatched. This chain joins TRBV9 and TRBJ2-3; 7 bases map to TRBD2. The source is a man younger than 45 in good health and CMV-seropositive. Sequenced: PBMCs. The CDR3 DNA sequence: TGTGCCAGCGGGGGGGGCACAGATACGCAGTATTTT. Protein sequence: CASGGGTDTQYF.